This T cell receptor (beta chain) was obtained from a study of identifying expanded T cells in peripheral blood. The CDR3 consists of 18 residues. Germline V lookup: CDR1 SQVTM, CDR2 ANQGSEA. J lost 7 bases, V lost 1 base, and 17 bases had no gene match. TCRdb's copy holds only in-frame clones and misses some; the assay was immunoSEQ multiplex PCR. The data hold approximately 100,000 clones, with about nine tenths observed a single time. Comments on this clone: Its antigen is currently unknown.

The study's findings and limits: Roughly 2-week clone count variance significantly increased as total template count grew.

Sequenced sample: blood. This TCR derives from a person aged 18 to 70 in good health. The rearrangement joins TRBV29-1 to TRBJ2-2; 8 positions match TRBD1. The CDR3 loop is CSVEGARLDRARSGELFF. The CDR3 coding sequence is TGCAGCGTTGAAGGGGCTCGGTTGGACAGGGCGAGGAGCGGGGAGCTGTTTTTT.